The 16 T cell receptor beta chains presented below share a single source sample, sequenced in a study of CD8 T cells in Susac syndrome. RNA was extracted with the RNeasy kit, and a quantity of about 0.45 to 1 ug was reverse transcribed using random hexamers. TCRdb ran MiXCR on the immunoSEQ multiplex PCR reads and lists one entry per CDR3 protein. Of a few hundred thousand distinct CDR3 sequences detected, around 96% appear once; the ten largest clones hold 0.095%. The sample taken for sequencing was CD4+ T cells from PBMCs. The receptors were gathered from a human donor with multiple sclerosis.

The rearrangement joins TRBV7-9 to TRBJ2-3, with 7 bases aligning to TRBD2. The junction had 5 bases not matched to a gene; V was cut back by 2 bases and J by 6 bases. The CDR3 spans 14 residues. CDR1 and CDR2 (germline): SEHNR, FQNEAQ (reference sequence). CDR3 region: CASSLTSDVDTQYF. For the CDR3, the DNA is TGTGCCAGCAGCTTAACTAGCGACGTCGATACGCAGTATTTT. Using reference TRBV7-9 and TRBJ2-3 for the parts outside the CDR3, the full variable domain is DTGVSQNPRHKITKRGQNVTFRCDPISEHNRLYWYRQTLGQGPEFLTYFQNEAQLEKSRLLSDRFSAERPKGSFSTLEIQRTEQGDSAMYLCASSLTSDVDTQYFGPGTRLTVL.

CDR3 in amino acids: CSASPFESEQFF. The CDR3, as DNA: TGCAGTGCTAGCCCGTTCGAGTCTGAGCAGTTCTTC. The genes are TRBV20-1 and TRBJ2-1; no clear D. This CDR3 spans 12 amino acids. V was pared by 3 bases and J by 9 bases, with 12 bases between. Germline CDR1 and CDR2: DFQATT and SNEGSKA (reference sequence).

The V and J genes are TRBV19 and TRBJ2-2; possibly TRBD2 for D (5 bases). The CDR3 is 15 amino acids. V was shortened by 7 bases and J by 0 bases, with 12 bases between the two germline ends. CDR1 LNHDA and CDR2 SQIVND come from the germline V gene (reference sequence). The CDR3 bases are TGTGCCAGTATCGGGAAGACTACGAACACCGGGGAGCTGTTTTTT. This codes for CASIGKTTNTGELFF.

The gene calls are TRBV13 and TRBJ2-5, with 8 bases identical to TRBD2. Germline V gene data show CDR1 as PRHDT and CDR2 as FYEKMQ (reference sequence). V was pared by 9 bases and J by 0 bases, with 15 bases of the junction left unmatched. This CDR3 has 17 amino acids. The CDR3 DNA follows: TGTGCCAGTAAAAACCGGGAGGGGGACCAGTACCAAGAGACCCAGTACTTC. Its translation is CASKNREGDQYQETQYF. The entire variable domain, with the rest obtained from reference TRBV13 and TRBJ2-5, is as follows: AAGVIQSPRHLIKEKRETATLKCYPIPRHDTVYWYQQGPGQDPQFLISFYEKMQSDKGSIPDRFSAQQFSDYHSELNMSSLELGDSALYFCASKNREGDQYQETQYFGPGTRLLVL.

This rearrangement joins TRBV2 to TRBJ1-5; 12 bases fit TRBD1. After removal of 8 bases from V and 4 bases from J, the junction contained 6 bases not matched to a gene. The CDR3 totals 15 residues. Germline CDR1 is SNHLY and CDR2 is FYNNEI. CDR3 bases: TGTGCCAGCGGAGGGACAGGGGGCGTTAATCAGCCCCAGCATTTT. It specifies CASGGTGGVNQPQHF.

The chain is built from TRBV18 and TRBJ1-2; TRBD1 is a possible D gene (5 bases). This CDR3 has 15 amino acids. Germline CDR1 is KGHSH and CDR2 is LQKENI. Trimming left V 4 bases short and J 1 base short, with 13 bases between. In DNA form, the CDR3 reads TGTGCCAGCTCACTCGAGACAGCTATTAACTATGGCTACACCTTC. It yields the protein CASSLETAINYGYTF.

The chain recombines TRBV29-1 with TRBJ2-7, with a weak D call TRBD2 (6 bases). The CDR3 has 16 amino acids. Germline V gene data show CDR1 as SQVTM and CDR2 as ANQGSEA. The ends were cut back, 4 bases at V and 0 bases at J, with 19 bases in the middle. The CDR3 nucleotides read TGCAGCGTTGGCTCCTGGGGACTCCGCAGCTCCTACGAGCAGTACTTC. Amino acid sequence: CSVGSWGLRSSYEQYF.

The chain links TRBV4-1 to TRBJ2-7, with D tentatively TRBD2 (6 bases). Trimming took 3 bases from V and 6 from J, leaving 18 bases between them. The V gene's germline CDR1 is MGHRA and CDR2 YSYEKL. The CDR3 totals 15 residues. The CDR3 sequence is CASSQAALASGEQYF. The CDR3 region has the DNA TGCGCCAGCAGCCAGGCGGCACTAGCCAGCGGCGAGCAGTACTTC.

The chain links TRBV20-1 to TRBJ2-1; 7 positions agree with TRBD2. The CDR3 consists of 14 residues. CDR1 DFQATT and CDR2 SNEGSKA come from the germline V gene (reference sequence). V lost 2 bases to trimming and J lost 3 bases; unmatched junction nucleotides: 4. The CDR3 DNA reads as TGCAGTGCTAGACTTCCTAGCGGCTACAATGAGCAGTTCTTC. Protein product: CSARLPSGYNEQFF.

The rearrangement joins TRBV7-6 to TRBJ1-2, with 7 bases identical to TRBD1. This CDR3 is 15 amino acids long. V was pared by 2 bases and J by 2 bases, with 5 bases of the junction left unmatched. CDR1 is SGHVS and CDR2 is FNYEAQ in the germline V gene. The CDR3 nucleotides are TGTGCCAGCAGCTTACTTCCGACAGGGAACTATGGCTACACCTTC. Its translation is CASSLLPTGNYGYTF.

The V gene is TRBV3-1, the J gene TRBJ2-1; 8 bases fit TRBD2. There are 15 residues in the CDR3. Losses at the gene ends were 3 bases for V and 5 bases for J; bases not matched to a gene: 6. CDR1 is LGHDT and CDR2 is YNNKEL in the germline V gene (reference sequence). CDR3 loop: CASSQVTSGNNEQFF. The CDR3 DNA follows: TGTGCCAGCAGCCAGGTTACTAGCGGAAACAATGAGCAGTTCTTC.

The chain uses TRBV20-1 and TRBJ1-3; D unresolved. CDR1 DFQATT and CDR2 SNEGSKA come from the germline V gene (reference sequence). CDR3 length: 14 amino acids. Between the trimmed V and J ends, which lost 3 bases and 2 bases, there was a span of 11 bases. The CDR3 loop reads CSASKGKTGNTIYF. In nucleotides, the CDR3 is TGCAGTGCTAGTAAAGGGAAAACTGGAAACACCATATATTTT.

V usage is TRBV5-4 and J usage is TRBJ2-7, with a weak D call TRBD1 (6 bases). V lost 4 bases and J 4 bases, leaving 18 bases between the germline ends. Per the germline V gene, CDR1 is SGHNT and CDR2 is YYREEE (reference sequence). The CDR3 runs 15 residues. CDR3 region: CASSPSVGQGYEQYF. As DNA, the CDR3 is TGTGCCAGCAGCCCCTCTGTCGGCCAGGGGTACGAGCAGTACTTC. Filled out from reference TRBV5-4 and TRBJ2-7, the complete variable domain reads ETGVTQSPTHLIKTRGQQVTLRCSSQSGHNTVSWYQQALGQGPQFIFQYYREEENGRGNFPPRFSGLQFPNYSSELNVNALELDDSALYLCASSPSVGQGYEQYFGPGTRLTVT.

This rearrangement joins TRBV2 to TRBJ2-3, with TRBD2 matching over 9 bases. The CDR3 consists of 14 residues. V shed 6 bases and J 3 bases; nucleotides not matched to a gene: 4. Germline CDR1 SNHLY, CDR2 FYNNEI. The CDR3 DNA is TGTGCCAGCAGGCAAGCGGGAGGTACAGATACGCAGTATTTT. This codes for CASRQAGGTDTQYF.

This sequence joins TRBV29-1 and TRBJ1-5; no definite D call. The V end was cut by 4 bases, the J end by 3 bases, with 7 bases between. The CDR3 length is 12 residues. The germline CDR1 and CDR2 sequences are SQVTM and ANQGSEA. The CDR3: CSVGLPNQPQHF. The DNA for the CDR3 is TGCAGCGTTGGTCTTCCCAATCAGCCCCAGCATTTT.

The chain employs TRBV10-3 and TRBJ2-3, with D unclear. CDR3 length: 13 residues. V shed 3 bases and J shed 6 bases, with 10 bases lying between them. Germline V gene sequence: CDR1 ENHRY, CDR2 SYGVKD. The CDR3 DNA is TGTGCCATCAGTGATCGGGCGTCGGATACGCAGTATTTT. This translates into CAISDRASDTQYF.